Presented here are 9 T cell receptor beta chains from one specimen sequenced in a study of cytomegalovirus exposure and HLA in healthy donors. The PCR used 60 Vbeta and 13 Jbeta primers. The data were produced by immunoSEQ multiplex PCR, yet TCRdb's version contains in-frame clones alone and is incomplete. The sample shows about 130,000 clones, about three quarters of them seen only once. The sequenced material came from PBMCs. These receptors were taken from a woman in her twenties or thirties in good health and CMV-seronegative.

The chain recombines TRBV7-9 with TRBJ2-7; 12 nucleotides line up with TRBD2. V shed 4 bases and J 7 bases; nucleotides not matched to a gene: 8. This CDR3 spans 15 amino acids. CDR1 and CDR2 from the germline V gene are SEHNR and FQNEAQ (reference sequence). The CDR3 coding sequence is TGTGCCAGCAGCTCACCGACTAGCGGGGGAGGTGAGCAGTACTTC. This encodes CASSSPTSGGGEQYF.

The chain links TRBV20-1 to TRBJ2-1; D is unclear. This CDR3 comprises 10 residues. CDR1 is DFQATT, CDR2 SNEGSKA, per germline (reference sequence). V was cut by 6 bases and J by 7 bases, with 7 bases left in between. The CDR3 nucleotides are TGCAGTGCGAAACAGAATGAGCAGTTCTTC. This codes for CSAKQNEQFF.

The genes are TRBV30 and TRBJ1-2; D ambiguous. The CDR3 loop spans 12 amino acids. The V end was cut by 1 base, the J end by 7 bases, with 10 bases between. The germline CDR1 and CDR2 sequences are GTSNPN and SVGIG (reference sequence). This CDR3 reads CAWSGRFGGYTF. CDR3 sequence (DNA): TGTGCCTGGAGTGGCAGGTTCGGTGGCTACACCTTC.

The rearrangement uses TRBV4-2 and TRBJ1-5, with 12 bases aligning to TRBD1. Germline lookup yields CDR1 LGHNA and CDR2 YNFKEQ. The CDR3 consists of 15 residues. Trimming removed 5 bases from V and 7 bases from J; junction bases left unmatched: 6. The chain's CDR3 is CASSTGTGGLQPQHF. The CDR3 nucleotides are TGTGCCAGCAGCACCGGGACAGGGGGCTTGCAGCCCCAGCATTTT.

This clone was detected once. This rearrangement joins TRBV7-9 to TRBJ2-1; 9 bases are a match to TRBD1. This CDR3 region has 15 residues. Germline CDR1 reads SEHNR; CDR2 reads FQNEAQ (reference sequence). Losses at the gene ends were 4 bases for V and 7 bases for J; bases not matched to a gene: 8. CDR3 region: CASSSGQGLENEQFF. The CDR3 nucleotides read TGTGCCAGCAGCTCGGGACAGGGTTTAGAGAATGAGCAGTTCTTC.

The V gene is TRBV27, the J gene TRBJ1-3, with a tentative D call TRBD1 (5 bases). Trimming shortened V by 5 bases and J by 4 bases, and 12 bases separated the two germline ends. Looked up from germline, CDR1 is MNHEY and CDR2 is SMNVEV (reference sequence). This CDR3 region has 14 residues. Here the CDR3 reads CASSLKGWGNTIYF. The CDR3 nucleotides read TGTGCCAGCAGTCTTAAGGGGTGGGGAAACACCATATATTTT.

This clone was counted between two and nine times. This sequence joins TRBV7-6 and TRBJ1-1; 7 bases are a match to TRBD1. The CDR3 extends over 15 amino acids. V was clipped by 5 bases and J by 1 base; unmatched bases: 7. Germline loops: CDR1 SGHVS, CDR2 FNYEAQ. For the CDR3, the DNA is TGTGCCAGCAGCCCTAAGCAGGGGGAGAACACTGAAGCTTTCTTT. Amino acid sequence: CASSPKQGENTEAFF.

The V gene is TRBV7-2, the J gene TRBJ2-7, with 9 nucleotides matching TRBD2. Trimming removed 5 bases from V and 5 bases from J; junction bases left unmatched: 10. The V gene's germline CDR1 is SGHTA and CDR2 FQGNSA. CDR3 length: 15 residues. The DNA for the CDR3 is TGTGCCAGCAGCCCGATGTTAGCGGGAGCCCACGAGCAGTACTTC. Translating gives CASSPMLAGAHEQYF.

The chain combines TRBV5-1 with TRBJ1-2; D uncertain. The length of the CDR3 is 15 residues. Germline values: CDR1 SGHRS, CDR2 YFSETQ. The V end was cut by 4 bases, the J end by 0 bases, with 13 bases between. CDR3 nucleotide sequence: TGCGCCAGCAGCCCACAGCCAGGCACTAACTATGGCTACACCTTC. Translation gives CASSPQPGTNYGYTF.